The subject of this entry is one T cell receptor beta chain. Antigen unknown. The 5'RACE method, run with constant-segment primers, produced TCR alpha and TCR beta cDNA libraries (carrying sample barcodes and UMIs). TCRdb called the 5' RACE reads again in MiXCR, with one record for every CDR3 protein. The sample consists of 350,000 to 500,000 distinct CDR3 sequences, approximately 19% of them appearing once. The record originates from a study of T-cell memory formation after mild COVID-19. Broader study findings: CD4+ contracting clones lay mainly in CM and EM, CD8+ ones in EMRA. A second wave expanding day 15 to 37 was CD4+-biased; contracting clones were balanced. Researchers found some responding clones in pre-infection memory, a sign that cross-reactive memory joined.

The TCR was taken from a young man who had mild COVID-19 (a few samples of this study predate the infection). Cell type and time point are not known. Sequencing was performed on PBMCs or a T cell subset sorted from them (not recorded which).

The CDR3 is CASSVGVGGNNQPQHF. The CDR3 bases are TGTGCCAGCAGCGTAGGAGTGGGGGGGAACAATCAGCCCCAGCATTTT. The rearrangement uses TRBV9 and TRBJ1-5; TRBD1 is a possible D gene (5 bases). V shed 0 bases and J shed 3 bases, with 13 bases lying between them. Per germline, CDR1 SGDLS and CDR2 YYNGEE. This CDR3 is 16 amino acids long.